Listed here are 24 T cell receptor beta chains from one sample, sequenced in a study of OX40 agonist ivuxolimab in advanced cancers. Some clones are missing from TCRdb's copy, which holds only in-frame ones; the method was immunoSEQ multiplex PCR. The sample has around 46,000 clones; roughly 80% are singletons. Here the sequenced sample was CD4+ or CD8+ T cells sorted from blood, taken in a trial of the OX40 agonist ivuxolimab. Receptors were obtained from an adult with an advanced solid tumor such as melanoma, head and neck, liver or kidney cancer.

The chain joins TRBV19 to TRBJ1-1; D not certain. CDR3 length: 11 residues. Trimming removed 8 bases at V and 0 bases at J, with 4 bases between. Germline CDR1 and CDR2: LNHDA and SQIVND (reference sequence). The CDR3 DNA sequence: TGTGCCAGTTATATGAACACTGAAGCTTTCTTT. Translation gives CASYMNTEAFF.

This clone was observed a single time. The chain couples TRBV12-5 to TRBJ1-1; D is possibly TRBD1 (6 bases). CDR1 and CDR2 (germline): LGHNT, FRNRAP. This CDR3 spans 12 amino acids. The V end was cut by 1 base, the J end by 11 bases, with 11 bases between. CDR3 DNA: TGTGCTAGTGGTTTGGGGGGACACCAGGCTTTCTTT. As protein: CASGLGGHQAFF.

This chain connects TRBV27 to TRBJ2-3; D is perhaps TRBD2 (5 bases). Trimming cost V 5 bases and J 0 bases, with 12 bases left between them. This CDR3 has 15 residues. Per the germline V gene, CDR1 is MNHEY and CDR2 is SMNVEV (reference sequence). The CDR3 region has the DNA TGTGCCAGCAGTCCCGGACTGACTAGCACAGATACGCAGTATTTT. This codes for CASSPGLTSTDTQYF.

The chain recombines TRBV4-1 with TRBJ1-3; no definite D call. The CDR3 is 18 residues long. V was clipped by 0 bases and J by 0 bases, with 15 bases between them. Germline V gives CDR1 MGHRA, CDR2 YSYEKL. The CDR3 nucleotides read TGCGCCAGCAGCCAAGATCCTGACCAGTGGGCCTCTGGAAACACCATATATTTT. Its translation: CASSQDPDQWASGNTIYF.

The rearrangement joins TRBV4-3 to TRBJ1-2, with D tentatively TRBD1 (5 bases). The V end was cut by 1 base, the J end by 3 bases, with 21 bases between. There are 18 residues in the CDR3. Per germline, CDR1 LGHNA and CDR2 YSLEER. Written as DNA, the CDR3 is TGCGCCAGCAGCCAAGGCCGGAGAGGGGCGAATGGGGACTATGGCTACACCTTC. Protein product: CASSQGRRGANGDYGYTF.

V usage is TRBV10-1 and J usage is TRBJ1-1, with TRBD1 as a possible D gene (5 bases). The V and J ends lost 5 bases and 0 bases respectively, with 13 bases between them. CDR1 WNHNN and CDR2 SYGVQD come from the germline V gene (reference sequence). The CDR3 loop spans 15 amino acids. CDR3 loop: CASSPFQGLNTEAFF. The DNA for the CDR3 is TGCGCCAGCAGTCCCTTCCAGGGACTGAACACTGAAGCTTTCTTT.

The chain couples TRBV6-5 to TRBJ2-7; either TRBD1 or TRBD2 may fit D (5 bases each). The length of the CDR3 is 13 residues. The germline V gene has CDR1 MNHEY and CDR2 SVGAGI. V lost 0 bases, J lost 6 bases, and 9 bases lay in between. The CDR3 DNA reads TGTGCCAGCAGTTACTCGAAAGGGACCGAGCAGTACTTC. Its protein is CASSYSKGTEQYF.

CDR3 sequence reads: CAISETYEQYF. The DNA for the CDR3 is TGTGCCATCAGTGAAACGTACGAGCAGTACTTC. V and J are TRBV10-3 and TRBJ2-5; D not resolved. The J call may be incorrect, as the DNA end agrees better with TRBJ2-7. The CDR3 loop spans 11 amino acids. CDR1 and CDR2 from the germline V gene are ENHRY and SYGVKD.

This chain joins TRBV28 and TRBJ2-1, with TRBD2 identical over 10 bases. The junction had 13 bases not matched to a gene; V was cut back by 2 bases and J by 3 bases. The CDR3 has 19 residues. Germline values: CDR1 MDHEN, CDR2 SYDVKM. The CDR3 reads CASSLPSGGPLLIYNEQFF. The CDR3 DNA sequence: TGTGCCAGCAGTTTACCTAGCGGGGGTCCACTACTGATCTACAATGAGCAGTTCTTC.

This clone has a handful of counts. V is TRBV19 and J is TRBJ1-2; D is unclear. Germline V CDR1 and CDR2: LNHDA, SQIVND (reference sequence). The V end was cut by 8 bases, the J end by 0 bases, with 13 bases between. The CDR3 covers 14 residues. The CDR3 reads CASLVGRPNYGYTF. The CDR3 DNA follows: TGTGCCAGTTTGGTCGGTCGACCTAACTATGGCTACACCTTC.

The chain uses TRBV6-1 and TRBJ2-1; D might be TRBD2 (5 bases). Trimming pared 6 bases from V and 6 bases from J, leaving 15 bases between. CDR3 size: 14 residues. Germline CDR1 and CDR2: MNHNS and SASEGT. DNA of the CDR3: TGTGCCAGCAGCCCCGGGAACAGTCTCAATGAGCAGTTCTTC. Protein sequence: CASSPGNSLNEQFF.

CDR3 coding DNA: TGTGCCAGCGTACAGATTGGGGCCCATTCTGGGGCCAACGTCCTGACTTTC. Translation gives CASVQIGAHSGANVLTF. The chain is built from TRBV7-6 and TRBJ2-6; D may be TRBD1 (5 bases). Germline CDR1 is SGHVS and CDR2 is FNYEAQ. The CDR3 contains 17 residues. V lost 8 bases and J lost 1, with 18 bases in between.

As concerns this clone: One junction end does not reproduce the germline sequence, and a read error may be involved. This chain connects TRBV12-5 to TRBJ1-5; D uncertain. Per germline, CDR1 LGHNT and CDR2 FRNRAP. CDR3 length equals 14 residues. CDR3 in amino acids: CVSDPFPRDQPQHF. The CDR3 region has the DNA TGTGTTAGTGACCCATTTCCTCGGGATCAGCCCCAGCATTTT.

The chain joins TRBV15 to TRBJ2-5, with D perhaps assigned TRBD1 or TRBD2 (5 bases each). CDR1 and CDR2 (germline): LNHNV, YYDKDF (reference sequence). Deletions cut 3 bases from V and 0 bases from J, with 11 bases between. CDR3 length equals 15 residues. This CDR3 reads CATSSPGTHQETQYF. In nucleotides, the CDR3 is TGTGCCACCAGCAGTCCCGGGACCCACCAAGAGACCCAGTACTTC.

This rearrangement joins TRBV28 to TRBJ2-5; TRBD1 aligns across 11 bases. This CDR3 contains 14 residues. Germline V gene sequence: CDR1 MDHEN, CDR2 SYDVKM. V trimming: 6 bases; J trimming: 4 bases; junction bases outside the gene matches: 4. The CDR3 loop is CASSGQGARETQYF. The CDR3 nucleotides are TGTGCCAGCAGCGGACAGGGGGCGCGAGAGACCCAGTACTTC.

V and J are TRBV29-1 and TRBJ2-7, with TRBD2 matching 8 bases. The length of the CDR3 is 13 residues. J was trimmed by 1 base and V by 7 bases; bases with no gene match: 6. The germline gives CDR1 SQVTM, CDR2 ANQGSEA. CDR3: CSACSGTSYEQYF. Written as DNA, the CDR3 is TGCAGCGCATGTAGCGGGACATCCTACGAGCAGTACTTC.

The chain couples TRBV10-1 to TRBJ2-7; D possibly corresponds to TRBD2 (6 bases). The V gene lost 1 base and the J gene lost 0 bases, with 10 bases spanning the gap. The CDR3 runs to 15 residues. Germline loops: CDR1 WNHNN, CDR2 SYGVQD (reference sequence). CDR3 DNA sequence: TGCGCCAGCAGTGAGTTCCGGGGGAGCTCCTACGAGCAGTACTTC. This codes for CASSEFRGSSYEQYF.

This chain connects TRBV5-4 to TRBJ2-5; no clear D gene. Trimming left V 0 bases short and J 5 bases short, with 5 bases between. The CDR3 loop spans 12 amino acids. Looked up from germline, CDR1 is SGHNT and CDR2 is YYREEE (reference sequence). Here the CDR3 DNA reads TGTGCCAGCAGCTTGGGGCGGGAGACCCAGTACTTC. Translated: CASSLGRETQYF.

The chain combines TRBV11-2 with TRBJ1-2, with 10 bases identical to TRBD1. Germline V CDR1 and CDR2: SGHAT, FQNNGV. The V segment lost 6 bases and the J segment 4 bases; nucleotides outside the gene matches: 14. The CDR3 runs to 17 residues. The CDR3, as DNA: TGTGCCAGCAGTCAAACGGGACAGGGGTTTAGCGGCTATGGCTACACCTTC. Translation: CASSQTGQGFSGYGYTF. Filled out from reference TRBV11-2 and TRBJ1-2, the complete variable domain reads EAGVAQSPRYKIIEKRQSVAFWCNPISGHATLYWYQQILGQGPKLLIQFQNNGVVDDSQLPKDRFSAERLKGVDSTLKIQPAKLEDSAVYLCASSQTGQGFSGYGYTFGSGTRLTVV.

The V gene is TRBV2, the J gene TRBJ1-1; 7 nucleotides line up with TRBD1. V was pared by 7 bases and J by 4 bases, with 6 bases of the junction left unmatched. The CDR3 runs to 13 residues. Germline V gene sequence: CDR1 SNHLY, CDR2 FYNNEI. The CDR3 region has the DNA TGTGCCAGCAACGGGAACAGGGGCACTGAAGCTTTCTTT. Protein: CASNGNRGTEAFF.

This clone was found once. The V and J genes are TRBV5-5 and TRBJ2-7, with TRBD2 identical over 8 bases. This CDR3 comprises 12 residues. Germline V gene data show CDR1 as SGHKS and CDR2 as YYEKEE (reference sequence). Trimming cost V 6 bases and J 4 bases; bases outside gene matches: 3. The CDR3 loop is CASTPGGYEQYF. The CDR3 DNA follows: TGTGCCAGCACCCCGGGGGGGTACGAGCAGTACTTC.

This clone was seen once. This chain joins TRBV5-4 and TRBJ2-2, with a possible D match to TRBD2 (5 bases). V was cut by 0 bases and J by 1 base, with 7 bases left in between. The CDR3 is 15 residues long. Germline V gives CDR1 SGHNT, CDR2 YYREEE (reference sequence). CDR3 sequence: CASSLGGMNTGELFF. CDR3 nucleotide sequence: TGTGCCAGCAGCTTGGGAGGGATGAACACCGGGGAGCTGTTTTTT.

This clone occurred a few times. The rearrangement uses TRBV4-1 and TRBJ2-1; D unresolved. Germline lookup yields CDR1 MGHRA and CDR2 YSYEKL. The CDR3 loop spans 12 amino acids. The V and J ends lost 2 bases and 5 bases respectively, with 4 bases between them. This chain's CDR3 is CASSQINNEQFF. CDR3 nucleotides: TGCGCCAGCAGCCAAATTAACAATGAGCAGTTCTTC.

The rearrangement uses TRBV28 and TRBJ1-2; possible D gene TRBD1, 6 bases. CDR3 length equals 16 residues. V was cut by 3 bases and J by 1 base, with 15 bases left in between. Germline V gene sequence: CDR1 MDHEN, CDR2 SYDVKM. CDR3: CASSLGQGNVNYGYTF. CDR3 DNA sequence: TGTGCCAGCAGTTTGGGTCAGGGGAACGTTAACTATGGCTACACCTTC.